This TCR beta chain was recorded in a study of blood T cells in healthy people across ages. Overall study findings and caveats: In the absence of known donor CMV status, changes in expanded clonotypes were possibly confounded. Diversity of TCR beta per million T cells declined in a roughly linear way with age. When one million T cells were used, diversity estimates were thought to be underestimates.

Drawn from each donor were approximately 9.5 milliliters of peripheral blood. A second PCR, run for about 6 to 12 cycles, used a sample-barcoded 5' primer plus a J-beta primer mix. Each CDR3 protein is one row after TCRdb ran MiXCR on the 5' RACE reads. Found here are hundreds of thousands of distinct CDR3 sequences, about half of them singletons; the top ten hold 18%. Worth noting for this clonotype: What it binds is unknown.

The CDR3 is 14 residues long. The ends were cut back, 3 bases at V and 6 bases at J, with 11 bases in the middle. The V gene's germline CDR1 is LGHNT and CDR2 FRNRAP. The sample consisted of blood. V is TRBV12-5 and J is TRBJ1-4; TRBD1 might be the D (5 bases). This receptor was identified in an elderly man in good health. The DNA for the CDR3 is TGTGCTAGTGGTTTTTCGGGGCCTTATGAAAAACTGTTTTTT. Protein: CASGFSGPYEKLFF.